What follows describes a single T cell receptor beta chain. These data come from a study of identical twins. A universal primer site was added by template switching, and unique molecular identifiers were carried by the cDNA. Using its own MiXCR run on the 5' RACE reads, TCRdb lists one record per CDR3 protein. Of approximately 550,000 distinct CDR3 sequences in the sample, about a fifth are singletons; the top ten hold 0.45% to 0.5%. Trimming stripped 6 bases from V and 2 bases from J, with 16 bases between. This CDR3 is built from 15 residues. Germline V gene sequence: CDR1 SGHKS, CDR2 YYEKEE (reference sequence). These data were also filed under a second study, of yellow fever vaccine responses in identical twins. That report notes: Vaccine-induced T cell responses in twins were reportedly observed to appear partly convergent, partly personalized.

The sequence was obtained from a woman aged 18-29 years in good health. The chain joins TRBV5-5 to TRBJ2-3; D is unresolved. Sequencing was performed on CD4+ T cells sorted from blood. The CDR3: CASTKERLDTDTQYF. CDR3 in DNA: TGTGCCAGCACCAAGGAGAGATTGGACACAGATACGCAGTATTTT.